A selection of T cell receptor beta chains follows, all from one sample in a study of control samples from healthy donors and cancer patients. Here immunoSEQ multiplex PCR was the method, and the copy in TCRdb shows in-frame clones only, minus some. Found here are approximately 220,000 clones, just under 95% of them singletons; the top ten hold about 1.4%. Sequenced: blood. Receptors originate from a man aged 50 to 59 in good health. CDR3s include the opening cysteine and the closing phenylalanine or tryptophan. A D gene is named only where the DNA matches it firmly. Not every row has a clone size; where given, it reads once, few, many or a size class.

cdr3_length: 20
d_call: TRBD1
clone_size: NA
j_call: TRBJ1-4
v_call: TRBV7-3
cdr3_nt: TGTGCCAGCAGCTTAACACCGGCAGGGGGTACCTTTGCAACTAATGAAAAACTGTTTTTT
cdr3_aa: CASSLTPAGGTFATNEKLFF

cdr3_length: 14
d_call: TRBD1
clone_size: NA
j_call: TRBJ1-2
v_call: TRBV6-5
cdr3_nt: TGTGCCAGCAGTTCCTACAGGGGAACCTATGGCTACACCTTC
cdr3_aa: CASSSYRGTYGYTF

cdr3_length: 14
d_call: NA
clone_size: few
j_call: TRBJ2-5
v_call: TRBV3-1/TRBV3-2
cdr3_nt: TGTGCCAGCAGCCAAGATAGGGTACAAGAGACCCAGTACTTC
cdr3_aa: CASSQDRVQETQYF

cdr3_length: 16
d_call: NA
clone_size: NA
j_call: TRBJ2-2
v_call: TRBV5-1
cdr3_nt: TGCGCCAGCAGCTTGGGTCCGCTGGTCGGCACCGGGGAGCTGTTTTTT
cdr3_aa: CASSLGPLVGTGELFF

cdr3_length: 13
d_call: TRBD1
clone_size: NA
j_call: TRBJ1-2
v_call: TRBV28
cdr3_nt: TGTGCCAGCAGTTTCCAGGGGGACTATGGCTACACCTTC
cdr3_aa: CASSFQGDYGYTF

cdr3_length: 15
d_call: NA
clone_size: NA
j_call: TRBJ2-2
v_call: TRBV7-2
cdr3_nt: TGTGCCAGCAGCTTAATGGGGGCGAACACCGGGGAGCTGTTTTTT
cdr3_aa: CASSLMGANTGELFF

cdr3_length: 11
d_call: NA
clone_size: NA
j_call: TRBJ2-7
v_call: TRBV20-1
cdr3_nt: TGCAGTGCTAGACAGGACTACGAGCAGTACTTC
cdr3_aa: CSARQDYEQYF

cdr3_length: 14
d_call: NA
clone_size: NA
j_call: TRBJ1-1
v_call: TRBV5-4
cdr3_nt: TGTGCCAGCAGCTTGGAACCAGAGCGGACTGAAGCTTTCTTT
cdr3_aa: CASSLEPERTEAFF

cdr3_length: 17
d_call: NA
clone_size: NA
j_call: TRBJ1-2
v_call: TRBV5-5
cdr3_nt: TGTGCCAGCAGCTTAAGACAGCCAGAGGGGGGATTCTATGGCTACACCTTC
cdr3_aa: CASSLRQPEGGFYGYTF

cdr3_length: 14
d_call: NA
clone_size: NA
j_call: TRBJ2-3
v_call: TRBV10-1
cdr3_nt: TGCGCCACCATCCCCAGGGGTAGCACAGATACGCAGTATTTT
cdr3_aa: CATIPRGSTDTQYF

cdr3_length: 14
d_call: TRBD2
clone_size: NA
j_call: TRBJ2-1
v_call: TRBV19
cdr3_nt: TGTGCCAGTAGTATGGGACTACACTACAATGAGCAGTTCTTC
cdr3_aa: CASSMGLHYNEQFF

cdr3_length: 14
d_call: TRBD1
clone_size: once
j_call: TRBJ2-7
v_call: TRBV5-4
cdr3_nt: TGTGCCAGCAGCCTACACGGGACAGGGGACGAGCAGTACTTC
cdr3_aa: CASSLHGTGDEQYF

cdr3_length: 15
d_call: TRBD1
clone_size: NA
j_call: TRBJ2-7
v_call: TRBV4-1
cdr3_nt: TGCGCCAGCAGCCAAGCTGGGGACAGGGGGCGTCGGTGGTACTTC
cdr3_aa: CASSQAGDRGRRWYF

cdr3_length: 15
d_call: NA
clone_size: NA
j_call: TRBJ1-2
v_call: TRBV19
cdr3_nt: TGTGCCAGTAGTCAACAGGTATTGGTGGACTATGGCTACACCTTC
cdr3_aa: CASSQQVLVDYGYTF

cdr3_length: 14
d_call: TRBD1
clone_size: NA
j_call: TRBJ2-2
v_call: TRBV24-1
cdr3_nt: TGTGCCACCAGTGCGACAGGGGACACCGGGGAGCTGTTTTTT
cdr3_aa: CATSATGDTGELFF

cdr3_length: 13
d_call: NA
clone_size: NA
j_call: TRBJ1-1
v_call: TRBV15
cdr3_nt: TGTGCCACCAGCATTGGGCAGAGCACTGAAGCTTTCTTT
cdr3_aa: CATSIGQSTEAFF

cdr3_length: 16
d_call: NA
clone_size: NA
j_call: TRBJ1-6
v_call: TRBV10-1
cdr3_nt: TGCGCCAGCAGGAGCCCTCTGGGGCAGATGGTTTCACCCCTCCACTTT
cdr3_aa: CASRSPLGQMVSPLHF

cdr3_length: 14
d_call: NA
clone_size: NA
j_call: TRBJ2-3
v_call: TRBV24-1
cdr3_nt: TGTGCCACCAGTGACGTAGCAGGGGCAGATACGCAGTATTTT
cdr3_aa: CATSDVAGADTQYF

cdr3_length: 13
d_call: NA
clone_size: NA
j_call: TRBJ2-7
v_call: TRBV3-1/TRBV3-2
cdr3_nt: TGTGCCAGCAGCCCCCATTCAAGGAACGAGCAGTACTTC
cdr3_aa: CASSPHSRNEQYF

cdr3_length: 14
d_call: NA
clone_size: NA
j_call: TRBJ1-2
v_call: TRBV10-3
cdr3_nt: TGTGCCATCAGTGAGTCAGGACAGAAATATGGCTACACCTTC
cdr3_aa: CAISESGQKYGYTF

cdr3_length: 15
d_call: NA
clone_size: NA
j_call: TRBJ1-1
v_call: TRBV6-5
cdr3_nt: TGTGCCAGCTTAGGGAAAATAGGGGGGCTTCTCAAAGCTTTCTTT
cdr3_aa: CASLGKIGGLLKAFF

cdr3_length: 16
d_call: TRBD2
clone_size: NA
j_call: TRBJ2-2
v_call: TRBV3-1/TRBV3-2
cdr3_nt: TGTGCCAGCAGCCAAGGTGCGGGGGCGAACACCGGGGAGCTGTTTTTT
cdr3_aa: CASSQGAGANTGELFF

cdr3_length: 15
d_call: TRBD1
clone_size: NA
j_call: TRBJ2-3
v_call: TRBV6-4
cdr3_nt: TGTGCCAGCAGTGACAGGGGGCTGAGCACAGATACGCAGTATTTT
cdr3_aa: CASSDRGLSTDTQYF

cdr3_length: 13
d_call: NA
clone_size: NA
j_call: TRBJ1-6
v_call: TRBV10-3
cdr3_nt: TGTGCCATCAGTGAGTCTGGAAATTCACCCCTCCACTTT
cdr3_aa: CAISESGNSPLHF

cdr3_length: 13
d_call: NA
clone_size: NA
j_call: TRBJ1-2
v_call: TRBV28
cdr3_nt: TGTGCCAGCAGTTTAGGGCAGGGAGGCGGCTACACCTTC
cdr3_aa: CASSLGQGGGYTF

cdr3_length: 14
d_call: NA
clone_size: NA
j_call: TRBJ1-5
v_call: TRBV7-2
cdr3_nt: TGTGCCAGCAGCTCCCTGGGGGGCAATCAGCCCCAGCATTTT
cdr3_aa: CASSSLGGNQPQHF

cdr3_length: 16
d_call: TRBD2
clone_size: NA
j_call: TRBJ2-5
v_call: TRBV4-1
cdr3_nt: TGCGCCAGCAGCCCAAATAGCGGGGGGGCCAGGGAGACCCAGTACTTC
cdr3_aa: CASSPNSGGARETQYF

cdr3_length: 16
d_call: NA
clone_size: once
j_call: TRBJ2-4
v_call: TRBV7-2
cdr3_nt: TGTGCCAGCAGCTTAGGTGCGGGGCTAGCCAAAAACATTCAGTACTTC
cdr3_aa: CASSLGAGLAKNIQYF

cdr3_length: 17
d_call: NA
clone_size: NA
j_call: TRBJ1-6
v_call: TRBV7-8
cdr3_nt: TGTGCCAGCAGCCCCAGATCAGTTAGCTCCTATAATTCACCCCTCCACTTT
cdr3_aa: CASSPRSVSSYNSPLHF

cdr3_length: 14
d_call: NA
clone_size: NA
j_call: TRBJ1-1
v_call: TRBV5-1
cdr3_nt: TGCGCCAGCAGCTGGGCAGGGCAGAACACTGAAGCTTTCTTT
cdr3_aa: CASSWAGQNTEAFF

cdr3_length: 11
d_call: NA
clone_size: NA
j_call: TRBJ1-1
v_call: TRBV6-6
cdr3_nt: TGTGCCAGCACAAGGGGCACTGAAGCTTTCTTT
cdr3_aa: CASTRGTEAFF

cdr3_length: 15
d_call: NA
clone_size: NA
j_call: TRBJ1-4
v_call: TRBV11-1
cdr3_nt: TGTGCCAGCAGCTTAGTAGTCGGCGGAAATCGAAAACTGTTTTTT
cdr3_aa: CASSLVVGGNRKLFF

cdr3_length: 14
d_call: NA
clone_size: NA
j_call: TRBJ1-1
v_call: TRBV19
cdr3_nt: TGTGCCAGTAGTACTCACTCGGGGGGCACTGAAGCTTTCTTT
cdr3_aa: CASSTHSGGTEAFF

cdr3_length: 14
d_call: NA
clone_size: NA
j_call: TRBJ1-1
v_call: TRBV14
cdr3_nt: TGTGCCAGCAGCCAAAGACGGATCAACACTGAAGCTTTCTTT
cdr3_aa: CASSQRRINTEAFF

cdr3_length: 16
d_call: TRBD2
clone_size: NA
j_call: TRBJ2-1
v_call: TRBV28
cdr3_nt: TGTGCCAGCAGTTTATCTAGCGGGCCCTCCTACAATGAGCAGTTCTTC
cdr3_aa: CASSLSSGPSYNEQFF

cdr3_length: 17
d_call: TRBD2
clone_size: NA
j_call: TRBJ2-5
v_call: TRBV3-1/TRBV3-2
cdr3_nt: TGTGCCAGCAGCCAAAAGGCGCTAGCGGTGTATCAAGAGACCCAGTACTTC
cdr3_aa: CASSQKALAVYQETQYF

cdr3_length: 16
d_call: NA
clone_size: NA
j_call: TRBJ1-5
v_call: TRBV12-5
cdr3_nt: TGTGCTAGACGGGCCCCTCAATTCTATAGCAATCAGCCCCAGCATTTT
cdr3_aa: CARRAPQFYSNQPQHF

cdr3_length: 16
d_call: TRBD1
clone_size: NA
j_call: TRBJ1-5
v_call: TRBV13
cdr3_nt: TGTGCCAGCAGCTTAGGTGGACAGGGTGGGAATCAGCCCCAGCATTTT
cdr3_aa: CASSLGGQGGNQPQHF

cdr3_length: 14
d_call: TRBD1
clone_size: NA
j_call: TRBJ2-5
v_call: TRBV19
cdr3_nt: TGTGCCAGTAGCTGGACAGGGACCCAAGAGACCCAGTACTTC
cdr3_aa: CASSWTGTQETQYF

cdr3_length: 15
d_call: NA
clone_size: NA
j_call: TRBJ1-6
v_call: TRBV2
cdr3_nt: TGTGCCAGCAGGAGTTCCGCGGGGGCATCCTCACCCCTCCACTTT
cdr3_aa: CASRSSAGASSPLHF

cdr3_length: 15
d_call: NA
clone_size: NA
j_call: TRBJ1-1
v_call: TRBV13
cdr3_nt: TGTGCCAGCAGCGCTGGACCCTCTTCCGTGGCTGAAGCTTTCTTT
cdr3_aa: CASSAGPSSVAEAFF

cdr3_length: 15
d_call: NA
clone_size: NA
j_call: TRBJ1-1
v_call: TRBV5-1
cdr3_nt: TGCGCCAGCAGCCGGGAGGTCTCTGCGAACACTGAAGCTTTCTTT
cdr3_aa: CASSREVSANTEAFF

cdr3_length: 15
d_call: NA
clone_size: NA
j_call: TRBJ2-3
v_call: TRBV20-1
cdr3_nt: TGCAGTGCTAGTCTGGGGGCTGGTTTTTCAGATACGCAGTATTTT
cdr3_aa: CSASLGAGFSDTQYF

cdr3_length: 15
d_call: TRBD1
clone_size: NA
j_call: TRBJ2-5
v_call: TRBV27
cdr3_nt: TGTGCCAGCCGAGGCGACCAGGGGGCGGGAAAGACCCAGTACTTC
cdr3_aa: CASRGDQGAGKTQYF

cdr3_length: 15
d_call: NA
clone_size: NA
j_call: TRBJ1-1
v_call: TRBV6-6
cdr3_nt: TGTGCCAGCAGTTACGACGGGGGGGTGAGGACTGAAGCTTTCTTT
cdr3_aa: CASSYDGGVRTEAFF

cdr3_length: 15
d_call: NA
clone_size: once
j_call: TRBJ2-1
v_call: TRBV6-5
cdr3_nt: TGTGCCAGCAGTCGCCCCAGGGGCTCCTACAATGAGCAGTTCTTC
cdr3_aa: CASSRPRGSYNEQFF

cdr3_length: 11
d_call: NA
clone_size: NA
j_call: TRBJ2-1
v_call: TRBV6-5
cdr3_nt: TGTGCCAGCAGCCTCTACAATGAGCAGTTCTTC
cdr3_aa: CASSLYNEQFF

cdr3_length: 13
d_call: NA
clone_size: once
j_call: TRBJ2-2
v_call: TRBV28
cdr3_nt: TGTGCCAGCAGCCCGGGACTCCGACGGGAGCTGTTTTTT
cdr3_aa: CASSPGLRRELFF